The clone carrying this T cell receptor beta chain was seen just once. What it recognizes is unknown. The CDR3 runs 14 residues. The V end lost 2 bases, the J end lost 4 bases, and 11 bases lay between the germline ends. In germline, CDR1 is MNHNY, CDR2 SVGAGI (reference sequence). Method: immunoSEQ multiplex PCR; TCRdb's copy keeps in-frame clones and lacks some. The sample comprises about 75,000 clones, 85% to 95% of which are singletons, and roughly 8% rests with the top ten. This sample is part of a study of PD-1 blockade in classical Hodgkin lymphoma. Study conclusions and caveats: Exclusion covered patients beginning nivolumab under 1 year post-ASCT. As was reported, newly diagnosed patients showed lower baseline TCR diversity than healthy donors did. By C4D1, diversity of CD4+ TCRs had risen significantly, whereas that of CD8+ TCRs had not.

No patient escaped relapse after autologous stem cell transplantation, and brentuximab vedotin exposure varied. Each best response was a complete response, a partial response or progressive disease. The sequences come from peripheral blood mononuclear cells (PBMCs), collected at baseline. The rearrangement joins TRBV6-6 to TRBJ2-5; D might be TRBD1 (6 bases). This receptor was taken from a human donor with classical Hodgkin lymphoma. CDR3 DNA: TGTGCCAGCAGTTACGTGGGGGCGGGAGAGACCCAGTACTTC. Its protein is CASSYVGAGETQYF.